This T cell receptor beta chain was documented in a study of shared T cell receptors in the human thymus. There are 10 residues in the CDR3. The V segment lost 6 bases and the J segment 11 bases; nucleotides outside the gene matches: 3. Germline-derived CDR1 and CDR2 are SQVTM and ANQGSEA. This table comes from immunoSEQ multiplex PCR, and its TCRdb copy is limited to in-frame clones, with some not included. Of about 660,000 clones detected, around 87% appear once; the ten largest clones hold 0.0085% to 0.012%. The same sample was also studied in work on human thymus T cells. According to that study: The sample donors, healthy Finnish infants, were having corrective surgery for congenital heart defects. Resections that were taken during corrective heart surgery supplied the thymus tissue. Use of V and J genes seemed skewed within the thymic and blood repertoires. In unrelated individuals, thymic repertoires overlapped highly, according to related research.

The sequence was obtained from a boy younger than two with a congenital heart defect. Input material: thymocytes. The chain employs TRBV29-1 and TRBJ2-1, with 8 positions matching TRBD2. The CDR3 region is CSVLAGKQFF. The CDR3 bases are TGCAGCGTGCTAGCGGGCAAGCAGTTCTTC.